These 19 T cell receptor beta chains came from one sample sequenced in a study of T cell responses to AZD1222 COVID-19 vaccine. Sequencing was performed with immunoSEQ multiplex PCR; in TCRdb, only in-frame clones are kept and a portion is missing. The sample contains 80,000 or so clones, 90% of which appear only once. The source material was peripheral blood, sampled 28 days after the second AZD1222 dose. The origin of the receptors is an adult who received the AZD1222 COVID-19 vaccine.

The V and J genes are TRBV4-3 and TRBJ2-1; D call uncertain. Germline values: CDR1 LGHNA, CDR2 YSLEER. The V end lost 3 bases, the J end lost 10 bases, and 19 bases lay between the germline ends. The CDR3 has 15 amino acids. The DNA of the CDR3 is TGCGCCAGCAGCCAGAAGAGGTATCCGCCGCGGGAGCAGTTCTTC. Translating it yields CASSQKRYPPREQFF.

Regarding this clone: Additional DNA sequences in this sample encode the identical CDR3. The CDR3 sequence: CASSLGSGELFF. The CDR3 nucleotides are TGTGCCAGCAGTTTGGGATCCGGGGAGCTGTTTTTT. This sequence joins TRBV12-3 or TRBV12-4 and TRBJ2-2, with D unresolved. The CDR3 is made up of 12 amino acids. The V end was cut by 3 bases, the J end by 6 bases, with 5 bases between.

For the CDR3, the DNA is TGCGCCAGCAAGAGGGACAGGGATCAGCCCCAGCATTTT. Translated: CASKRDRDQPQHF. The gene calls are TRBV10-1 and TRBJ1-5; 9 nucleotides align to TRBD1. V trimming: 7 bases; J trimming: 5 bases; junction bases outside the gene matches: 3. This CDR3 is built from 13 residues. In germline, CDR1 is WNHNN, CDR2 SYGVQD (reference sequence).

This chain uses TRBV7-9 with TRBJ1-4, with D perhaps matching TRBD1 (5 bases). V was pared by 1 base and J by 4 bases, with 13 bases between. The CDR3 runs to 16 residues. Germline V gene data show CDR1 as SEHNR and CDR2 as FQNEAQ (reference sequence). The CDR3 loop reads CASSLGSGGGNEKLFF. CDR3 in DNA: TGTGCCAGCAGCTTAGGCTCCGGGGGTGGTAATGAAAAACTGTTTTTT.

The rearrangement links TRBV11-2 to TRBJ2-7; TRBD1 aligns across 9 bases. This CDR3 comprises 15 residues. The J segment lost 7 bases and the V segment lost 5 bases, leaving 12 bases of the junction unmatched. The germline CDR1 and CDR2 sequences are SGHAT and FQNNGV. The CDR3 region has the DNA TGTGCCAGCAGCAAACCGGGACAGGGTTTGGAAGAGCAGTACTTC. It yields the protein CASSKPGQGLEEQYF.

J is TRBJ2-2 and V is TRBV5-4; 10 bases are shared with TRBD1. The CDR3 is made up of 18 amino acids. V gave up 4 bases and J gave up 3 bases; unmatched junction bases: 12. Germline lookup yields CDR1 SGHNT and CDR2 YYREEE (reference sequence). The CDR3 is CASSPGGTGDFHTGELFF. The CDR3, as DNA: TGTGCCAGCAGCCCGGGCGGGACAGGGGACTTCCACACCGGGGAGCTGTTTTTT.

V usage is TRBV30 and J usage is TRBJ2-2, with unresolved D. V dropped 3 bases and J dropped 5 bases, with 4 bases sitting between them. The germline V gene has CDR1 GTSNPN and CDR2 SVGIG (reference sequence). CDR3 length: 11 amino acids. For the CDR3, the DNA is TGTGCCTGGAGGGGGACCGGGGAGCTGTTTTTT. Protein sequence: CAWRGTGELFF.

The J gene is TRBJ1-1, the V gene TRBV18; D may be TRBD1 (6 bases). The CDR3 runs 14 residues. Germline CDR1 reads KGHSH; CDR2 reads LQKENI. Trimming took off 6 bases at V and 0 bases at J, with 11 bases between the two ends. The CDR3 loop is CASSEGGLNTEAFF. CDR3 nucleotides: TGTGCCAGCTCCGAGGGGGGTCTGAACACTGAAGCTTTCTTT.

The CDR3 reads CASRVRSEKLFF. CDR3 bases: TGTGCCAGCAGGGTCAGGTCAGAAAAACTGTTTTTT. The V call is TRBV12-3 or TRBV12-4, the J call TRBJ1-4; no clear D. Trimming pared 6 bases from V and 8 bases from J, leaving 10 bases between. This CDR3 region has 12 residues.

This sequence joins TRBV12-3 or TRBV12-4 and TRBJ1-1, with TRBD1 identical over 9 bases. With 6 bases clipped from V and 5 bases from J, the junction kept 4 bases outside the gene matches. The CDR3 has 13 residues. The CDR3 DNA is TGTGCCAGCAGCTGGGACAGGGTTACTGAAGCTTTCTTT. Translating it yields CASSWDRVTEAFF.

This clone was observed a single time. CDR3 coding DNA: TGTGCCAGCACGCAGGGCGGAGGCTACACCTTC. Translated: CASTQGGGYTF. J is TRBJ1-2 and V is TRBV3-1 (or the pseudogene TRBV3-2), with D possibly TRBD1 on 5 matching bases. CDR3 size: 11 residues. V was clipped by 7 bases and J by 8 bases, with 11 bases between them. The V gene's germline CDR1 is LGHDT and CDR2 YNNKEL (reference sequence).

The V and J genes are TRBV19 and TRBJ1-5; D uncertain. The V end lost 9 bases, the J end lost 6 bases, and 18 bases lay between the germline ends. Germline CDR1 and CDR2: LNHDA and SQIVND (reference sequence). The CDR3 runs to 14 residues. The DNA for the CDR3 is TGTGCCAGCCGGAACCAGGCTCTCGGTCAGCCCCAGCATTTT. This encodes CASRNQALGQPQHF. Full variable domain (missing parts from reference TRBV19 and TRBJ1-5): DGGITQSPKYLFRKEGQNVTLSCEQNLNHDAMYWYRQDPGQGLRLIYYSQIVNDFQKGDIAEGYSVSREKKESFPLTVTSAQKNPTAFYLCASRNQALGQPQHFGDGTRLSIL.

The J gene is TRBJ1-1, the V gene TRBV7-8, with 7 bases lining up with TRBD1. The germline V gene has CDR1 SGHVS and CDR2 FQNEAQ. V shed 5 bases, J shed 10 bases, and the junction held 16 bases outside the gene matches. The CDR3 loop spans 15 amino acids. The CDR3 DNA is TGTGCCAGCAGCCTACAGAATGCCCAGGGGGAGGTAGCTTTCTTT. It translates to CASSLQNAQGEVAFF.

The V gene is TRBV6-5, the J gene TRBJ2-7; no definite D call. V lost 0 bases and J lost 3, with 9 bases in between. This CDR3 is 14 amino acids long. Germline V lookup: CDR1 MNHEY, CDR2 SVGAGI. The DNA of the CDR3 is TGTGCCAGCAGTTACTCGGACCTTTTCTACGAGCAGTACTTC. Protein sequence: CASSYSDLFYEQYF.

This clone showed up just a few times. This chain joins TRBV5-5 and TRBJ1-3, with D uncertain. Germline CDR1 SGHKS, CDR2 YYEKEE (reference sequence). CDR3 length: 16 residues. Trimming shortened V by 0 bases and J by 1 base, and 11 bases separated the two germline ends. The CDR3 nucleotides read TGTGCCAGCAGCTTGGGAGACCCCAGGTCTGGAAACACCATATATTTT. It encodes CASSLGDPRSGNTIYF.

The chain uses TRBV6-1 and TRBJ1-4; 10 bases match TRBD1. Germline CDR1 and CDR2: MNHNS and SASEGT. J was trimmed by 6 bases and V by 3 bases; bases with no gene match: 4. The CDR3 has 15 amino acids. In DNA form, the CDR3 reads TGTGCCAGCAGTGATTGGGACAGGGGCGATGAAAAACTGTTTTTT. It is translated as CASSDWDRGDEKLFF.

The rearrangement uses TRBV6-5 and TRBJ1-1, with no clear D. Germline CDR1 and CDR2: MNHEY and SVGAGI. Trimming left V 5 bases short and J 6 bases short, with 10 bases between. This CDR3 has 12 residues. This CDR3 is CASSHLTSEAFF. The DNA of the CDR3 is TGTGCCAGCAGTCACCTGACGTCTGAAGCTTTCTTT.

This clone was counted once. The chain couples TRBV7-3 to TRBJ2-2; 12 nucleotides line up with TRBD1. Germline V gene sequence: CDR1 SGHTA, CDR2 FQGTGA. V trimming: 6 bases; J trimming: 7 bases; junction bases outside the gene matches: 6. This CDR3 contains 15 residues. The CDR3 nucleotides read TGTGCCAGCAGTGCCGGGACAGGGGGCTTCGGGGAGCTGTTTTTT. Translating gives CASSAGTGGFGELFF.

The genes are TRBV7-3 and TRBJ2-1; TRBD2 aligns across 9 bases. Trimming removed 3 bases from V and 0 bases from J; junction bases left unmatched: 9. This CDR3 has 18 residues. The germline V gene has CDR1 SGHTA and CDR2 FQGTGA. CDR3 nucleotide sequence: TGTGCCAGCAGCTTGAGGACTAGCGCCTGGAGCTCCTACAATGAGCAGTTCTTC. The encoded protein is CASSLRTSAWSSYNEQFF.